Below, 3 T cell receptor beta chains from the same sample are listed, as sequenced in a study of T cells in women clearing cervical HPV infection. TCRdb keeps only in-frame clones here, not all; method: immunoSEQ multiplex PCR. This sample contains 14,000 or so clones. Sequencing used blood buffy coat. These TCRs come from a woman between 18 and 70 years old with a cervical HPV16 infection that either progressed to CIN3+ or cleared (not recorded which).

Points on this clone: The CDR3 is cut off 3 residues early in the read; its end comes from the germline J gene. The chain uses TRBV7-3 and TRBJ2-2; D is ambiguous. Germline CDR1 SGHTA, CDR2 FQGTGA. The length of the CDR3 is 16 residues. CDR3 DNA, as far as it was read: TGTGCCAGCAGCCTTGAAGGTGTTAGCTATAATTCACCG. Protein: CASSLEGVSYNSP. The entire CDR3 protein is CASSLEGVSYNSPLFF.

On this clone: Read sequence stops 3 residues before the CDR3 end, and the germline J gene provides the missing end. The chain couples TRBV14 to TRBJ2-2, with D perhaps matching TRBD1 (6 bases). Germline-derived CDR1 and CDR2 are SGHDN and FVKESK. This CDR3 is 18 amino acids long. The sequenced CDR3 bases are TGTGCCAGCAGCCACAGGGGATTTATCGGGTCCTATAATTCACCG. As protein: CASSHRGFIGSYNSP. The CDR3 as a whole reads CASSHRGFIGSYNSPLFF.

On this clone: The read halts 3 residues ahead of the CDR3 end, with the missing end drawn from the germline J gene. J is TRBJ1-1 and V is TRBV2, with unresolved D. The CDR3 length is 13 residues. Trimming pared 10 bases from V and 1 base from J, leaving 13 bases between. Per the germline V gene, CDR1 is SNHLY and CDR2 is FYNNEI. The CDR3 sequence: CATKSTPNTEAFF. CDR3 DNA, as far as it was read: TGTGCCACCAAGTCGACACCGAACACTGAA.